Shown below are 24 T cell receptor beta chains from a single sample sequenced in a study of T cell responses to AZD1222 COVID-19 vaccine. The repertoire was sequenced with immunoSEQ multiplex PCR; TCRdb's copy has only in-frame clones and lacks some. The sample lists some 150,000 clones; over 90% were seen once. Sequencing used peripheral blood, obtained on day 0 of MenACWY control vaccination. The receptors come from an adult in good health.

The V call is TRBV6-5, the J call TRBJ2-7; a possible D gene is TRBD2 (5 bases). In germline, CDR1 is MNHEY, CDR2 SVGAGI. Trimming shortened V by 6 bases and J by 0 bases, and 12 bases separated the two germline ends. The CDR3 is 14 residues long. CDR3 protein: CASRTTGSSYEQYF. For the CDR3, the DNA is TGTGCCAGCAGGACGACGGGGAGCTCCTACGAGCAGTACTTC.

This clone came up once. The J gene is TRBJ2-7, the V gene TRBV12-5; 9 bases match TRBD2. The CDR3 loop spans 17 amino acids. Trimming cost V 3 bases and J 3 bases; bases outside gene matches: 12. Germline CDR1 reads LGHNT; CDR2 reads FRNRAP. The CDR3 nucleotides are TGTGCTAGTGGTTTCCCCAGCCGAGCGGGGGGAAACTACGAGCAGTACTTC. It is translated as CASGFPSRAGGNYEQYF.

V and J are TRBV19 and TRBJ1-5; D gene ambiguous. Between the trimmed V and J ends, which lost 5 bases and 1 base, there was a span of 18 bases. Per the germline V gene, CDR1 is LNHDA and CDR2 is SQIVND (reference sequence). The CDR3 is made up of 17 amino acids. The chain's CDR3 is CASSGSSRAVSNQPQHF. The CDR3 nucleotides are TGTGCCAGTAGTGGGTCGTCGCGGGCGGTGAGCAATCAGCCCCAGCATTTT.

The rearrangement joins TRBV11-2 to TRBJ1-1, with D maybe TRBD1 (5 bases). The CDR3 covers 13 residues. Germline CDR1 reads SGHAT; CDR2 reads FQNNGV. Trimming pared 5 bases from V and 4 bases from J, leaving 11 bases between. The CDR3 sequence: CASSIAGSTEAFF. CDR3 DNA: TGTGCCAGCAGCATCGCAGGGAGCACTGAAGCTTTCTTT.

This sequence joins TRBV7-2 and TRBJ2-3; maybe TRBD1 (5 bases). Trimming pared 6 bases from V and 6 bases from J, leaving 16 bases between. Per germline, CDR1 SGHTA and CDR2 FQGNSA. The CDR3 is 14 residues long. CDR3 nucleotide sequence: TGTGCCAGCAGTCGCAGGGTTAAAACGGATACGCAGTATTTT. It encodes CASSRRVKTDTQYF.

This chain joins TRBV4-3 and TRBJ2-7; D ambiguous. V gave up 0 bases and J gave up 4 bases, with 13 bases separating them. Germline V CDR1 and CDR2: LGHNA, YSLEER. The CDR3 has 15 amino acids. Written as DNA, the CDR3 is TGCGCCAGCAGCCAAGAAGCCCGCTTCAGATACGAGCAGTACTTC. As protein: CASSQEARFRYEQYF.

The chain links TRBV15 to TRBJ1-2; 9 bases are shared with TRBD1. Trimming cost V 0 bases and J 3 bases; bases outside gene matches: 14. Per the germline V gene, CDR1 is LNHNV and CDR2 is YYDKDF (reference sequence). This CDR3 spans 19 amino acids. CDR3 sequence: CATSRDIIQGALFHYGYTF. As DNA, the CDR3 is TGTGCCACCAGCAGAGACATAATACAGGGGGCCCTTTTCCACTATGGCTACACCTTC. The full variable domain, with the rest looked up from reference TRBV15 and TRBJ1-2, is DAMVIQNPRYQVTQFGKPVTLSCSQTLNHNVMYWYQQKSSQAPKLLFHYYDKDFNNEADTPDNFQSRRPNTSFCFLDIRSPGLGDTAMYLCATSRDIIQGALFHYGYTFGSGTRLTVV.

The V call is TRBV19, the J call TRBJ2-2; D is undetermined. Per germline, CDR1 LNHDA and CDR2 SQIVND (reference sequence). This CDR3 contains 14 residues. With 8 bases removed from V and 4 bases from J, the gap between germline ends came to 14 bases. CDR3 DNA: TGTGCCAGTTCCCCCGGTCCGGCCACCGGGGAGCTGTTTTTT. Protein product: CASSPGPATGELFF.

The rearrangement links TRBV7-3 to TRBJ2-2; D is uncertain. This CDR3 comprises 13 residues. V lost 9 bases, J lost 1 base, and 9 bases lay in between. Germline CDR1 SGHTA, CDR2 FQGTGA. The CDR3 spells CASKRGNTGELFF. The CDR3 DNA is TGTGCCAGTAAGCGAGGGAACACCGGGGAGCTGTTTTTT.

The gene calls are TRBV15 and TRBJ2-5; maybe TRBD2 (6 bases). The CDR3 has 13 amino acids. Trimming shortened V by 5 bases and J by 5 bases, and 12 bases separated the two germline ends. Germline loops: CDR1 LNHNV, CDR2 YYDKDF (reference sequence). The CDR3 DNA reads TGTGCCACCAGCTTTAGCGGCCAGGAGACCCAGTACTTC. Protein: CATSFSGQETQYF. Combining the CDR3 with reference TRBV15 and TRBJ2-5 gives the whole variable domain DAMVIQNPRYQVTQFGKPVTLSCSQTLNHNVMYWYQQKSSQAPKLLFHYYDKDFNNEADTPDNFQSRRPNTSFCFLDIRSPGLGDTAMYLCATSFSGQETQYFGPGTRLLVL.

The chain employs TRBV10-3 and TRBJ2-7; D remains ambiguous. The V end lost 0 bases, the J end lost 9 bases, and 12 bases lay between the germline ends. This CDR3 has 13 amino acids. Germline loops: CDR1 ENHRY, CDR2 SYGVKD. CDR3 in DNA: TGTGCCATCAGTGAGTCGATAGGATCTGGGCAGTACTTC. Residues: CAISESIGSGQYF.

The sample holds one count of this clone. The chain has TRBV9 and TRBJ2-1; 7 nucleotides match TRBD2. This CDR3 has 16 amino acids. Germline values: CDR1 SGDLS, CDR2 YYNGEE. V lost 0 bases and J lost 8; bases outside the gene matches: 11. CDR3 amino acids: CASSVGASGRWDEQFF. CDR3 nucleotides: TGTGCCAGCAGCGTAGGGGCTAGCGGCCGTTGGGATGAGCAGTTCTTC.

The chain links TRBV27 to TRBJ1-5; perhaps TRBD1 as D (6 bases). Trimming removed 2 bases at V and 6 bases at J, with 11 bases between. Germline V gives CDR1 MNHEY, CDR2 SMNVEV (reference sequence). The CDR3 consists of 14 residues. The CDR3 region is CASSLLGGVQPQHF. The CDR3 region has the DNA TGTGCCAGCAGTTTACTAGGGGGGGTTCAGCCCCAGCATTTT.

This chain joins TRBV19 and TRBJ1-1; D is uncertain. The CDR3 runs to 14 residues. The germline V gene has CDR1 LNHDA and CDR2 SQIVND (reference sequence). Trimming cost V 8 bases and J 4 bases, with 17 bases left between them. The CDR3 DNA follows: TGTGCCAGTCGGGGTCACCAATTGGGCACTGAAGCTTTCTTT. Its translation is CASRGHQLGTEAFF. Based on the CDR3 plus reference TRBV19 and TRBJ1-1, the full variable domain is DGGITQSPKYLFRKEGQNVTLSCEQNLNHDAMYWYRQDPGQGLRLIYYSQIVNDFQKGDIAEGYSVSREKKESFPLTVTSAQKNPTAFYLCASRGHQLGTEAFFGQGTRLTVV.

The rearrangement uses TRBV4-1 and TRBJ2-7, with a tentative D call TRBD1 (6 bases). V lost 0 bases and J lost 4, with 13 bases in between. The CDR3 spans 15 residues. The germline V gene encodes CDR1 MGHRA and CDR2 YSYEKL. CDR3 nucleotide sequence: TGCGCCAGCAGCCAAGATATGAGGGGGTCATACGAGCAGTACTTC. The encoded protein is CASSQDMRGSYEQYF.

The CDR3, as DNA: TGTGCCAGCAGTTTGCTAAAGAACACTGAAGCTTTCTTT. This sequence encodes CASSLLKNTEAFF. The chain links TRBV28 to TRBJ1-1, with D unclear. V was clipped by 3 bases and J by 1 base, with 6 bases between them. Germline values: CDR1 MDHEN, CDR2 SYDVKM. This CDR3 has 13 amino acids.

V and J are TRBV10-3 and TRBJ1-2; unclear D gene. The CDR3 extends over 15 amino acids. V dropped 6 bases and J dropped 0 bases, with 14 bases sitting between them. Germline-derived CDR1 and CDR2 are ENHRY and SYGVKD. Here the CDR3 DNA reads TGTGCCATCAGAGGCAGCCCTCAAGCTAACTATGGCTACACCTTC. It translates to CAIRGSPQANYGYTF.

The chain recombines TRBV7-2 with TRBJ2-1; TRBD2 matches 8 bases. Germline V lookup: CDR1 SGHTA, CDR2 FQGNSA. There are 15 residues in the CDR3. V was clipped by 5 bases and J by 7 bases; unmatched bases: 10. The CDR3 DNA is TGTGCCAGCAGCCTTGGCGGGGGGAGTCGGAATGAGCAGTTCTTC. Translated: CASSLGGGSRNEQFF.

This clone has only a few counts. V is TRBV5-1 and J is TRBJ1-1; 7 bases are shared with TRBD1. Germline V gives CDR1 SGHRS, CDR2 YFSETQ. The CDR3 consists of 14 residues. The junction had 4 bases not matched to a gene; V was cut back by 4 bases and J by 1 base. CDR3 nucleotides: TGCGCCAGCAGCGCCGGGACAGCGAACACTGAAGCTTTCTTT. Translation: CASSAGTANTEAFF.

The J gene is TRBJ2-1, the V gene TRBV29-1; 8 positions agree with TRBD2. The CDR3 covers 15 residues. The germline V gene encodes CDR1 SQVTM and CDR2 ANQGSEA. With 6 bases clipped from V and 3 bases from J, the junction kept 10 bases outside the gene matches. CDR3 in amino acids: CSVDTSGGLYNEQFF. In DNA form, the CDR3 reads TGCAGCGTGGACACTAGCGGCGGACTCTACAATGAGCAGTTCTTC.

The chain uses TRBV14 and TRBJ1-2; maybe TRBD1 (6 bases). Germline lookup yields CDR1 SGHDN and CDR2 FVKESK. The CDR3 consists of 15 residues. Trimming pared 4 bases from V and 2 bases from J, leaving 14 bases between. The CDR3 loop is CASSPLWTANYGYTF. The CDR3 region has the DNA TGTGCCAGCAGCCCCCTTTGGACAGCGAACTATGGCTACACCTTC.

The chain carries TRBV7-2 and TRBJ1-1, with D hard to call. The germline V gene encodes CDR1 SGHTA and CDR2 FQGNSA. Trimming removed 1 base at V and 3 bases at J, with 9 bases between. The CDR3 spans 14 residues. The CDR3 DNA sequence: TGTGCCAGCAGCTTAGAGTCGTCCCACACTGAAGCTTTCTTT. The encoded protein is CASSLESSHTEAFF.

The chain carries TRBV7-2 and TRBJ1-3; unclear D gene. The CDR3 is 14 residues long. Trimming removed 1 base from V and 0 bases from J, with 4 bases in between. From germline, CDR1 is SGHTA and CDR2 FQGNSA. The CDR3 region has the DNA TGTGCCAGCAGCTTAGTCAGCTCTGGAAACACCATATATTTT. Protein: CASSLVSSGNTIYF.

This clone has just a few counts. CDR3 protein: CASSQQGSDEQFF. CDR3 sequence (DNA): TGTGCCAGCAGCCAACAGGGGAGCGATGAGCAGTTCTTC. This chain links TRBV3-1 (or the pseudogene TRBV3-2) with TRBJ2-1; possible D gene TRBD1, 6 bases. With 2 bases removed from V and 8 bases from J, the gap between germline ends came to 10 bases. The germline V gene encodes CDR1 LGHDT and CDR2 YNNKEL (reference sequence). This CDR3 contains 13 residues.